One and the same sample provided the 15 T cell receptor beta chains below, sequenced in a study of PD-1 blockade in classical Hodgkin lymphoma. The data were produced by immunoSEQ multiplex PCR, yet TCRdb's version contains in-frame clones alone and is incomplete. The table records tens of thousands of clones, 89% of them present only once. Every single patient, without exception, relapsed after autologous stem cell transplantation, and brentuximab vedotin exposure varied. Material: peripheral blood mononuclear cells (PBMCs), obtained before the second cycle of nivolumab. The receptors were sampled from a human donor with classical Hodgkin lymphoma.

DNA for the CDR3: TGTGCCAGCAGAGGACGGGGATTCACTGAAGCTTTCTTT. It is translated as CASRGRGFTEAFF. The rearrangement links TRBV11-1 to TRBJ1-1; D not certain. The CDR3 runs to 13 residues. Trimming cost V 6 bases and J 4 bases, with 12 bases left between them. CDR1 and CDR2 (germline): SGHAT, FQDESV (reference sequence).

J is TRBJ1-1 and V is TRBV7-6; D gene ambiguous. This CDR3 region has 13 residues. Trimming cost V 3 bases and J 4 bases, with 9 bases left between them. The germline V gene encodes CDR1 SGHVS and CDR2 FNYEAQ. CDR3 DNA: TGTGCCAGCAGCTTTGGAGGGAGCACTGAAGCTTTCTTT. It translates to CASSFGGSTEAFF.

The chain links TRBV7-8 to TRBJ1-2; the D is unclear. The CDR3 is made up of 15 amino acids. Looked up from germline, CDR1 is SGHVS and CDR2 is FQNEAQ. V lost 0 bases and J lost 3, with 11 bases in between. CDR3 loop: CASSLARGPYYGYTF. The CDR3 coding sequence is TGTGCCAGCAGCTTAGCGCGTGGTCCCTACTATGGCTACACCTTC.

This rearrangement joins TRBV15 to TRBJ2-1, with 11 nucleotides matching TRBD2. Per the germline V gene, CDR1 is LNHNV and CDR2 is YYDKDF (reference sequence). The CDR3 spans 15 residues. Germline trimming cut 5 bases from V and 4 bases from J; bases unmatched to any gene: 4. CDR3 region: CATSYGTSGYNEQFF. The CDR3 coding sequence is TGTGCCACCAGCTACGGGACTAGCGGTTACAATGAGCAGTTCTTC.

This clone was detected only once. The rearrangement joins TRBV9 to TRBJ2-1; 12 nucleotides line up with TRBD2. The CDR3 has 17 amino acids. In germline, CDR1 is SGDLS, CDR2 YYNGEE. The trim removed 6 bases at V and 9 bases at J, leaving 16 bases unmatched. The CDR3 region has the DNA TGTGCCAGCACGGGGCATGCGACTAGCGGGAGTGGGGGTGAGCAGTTCTTC. Protein product: CASTGHATSGSGGEQFF.

The chain has TRBV15 and TRBJ2-7, with TRBD2 as a possible D gene (7 bases). Deletions cut 5 bases from V and 6 bases from J, with 14 bases between. The germline V gene encodes CDR1 LNHNV and CDR2 YYDKDF (reference sequence). This CDR3 region has 13 residues. CDR3 sequence: CATSGRGLGEQYF. In nucleotides, the CDR3 is TGTGCCACCAGCGGGCGGGGGCTGGGCGAGCAGTACTTC.

The rearrangement links TRBV5-4 to TRBJ2-7, with 9 bases identical to TRBD1. The CDR3 covers 15 residues. Germline CDR1 SGHNT, CDR2 YYREEE (reference sequence). The V segment lost 4 bases and the J segment 4 bases; nucleotides outside the gene matches: 9. The CDR3 region is CASSKRGTGKYEQYF. In nucleotides, the CDR3 is TGTGCCAGCAGCAAAAGGGGGACAGGGAAGTACGAGCAGTACTTC. Using reference TRBV5-4 and TRBJ2-7 for the parts outside the CDR3, the full variable domain is ETGVTQSPTHLIKTRGQQVTLRCSSQSGHNTVSWYQQALGQGPQFIFQYYREEENGRGNFPPRFSGLQFPNYSSELNVNALELDDSALYLCASSKRGTGKYEQYFGPGTRLTVT.

The chain couples TRBV5-4 to TRBJ2-1, with D tentatively TRBD2 (6 bases). This CDR3 has 17 residues. V lost 1 base, J lost 8 bases, and 22 bases lay in between. CDR1 is SGHNT and CDR2 is YYREEE in the germline V gene (reference sequence). The CDR3 bases are TGTGCCAGCAGCTTGCGTCCGGGAGCGAGTTCTACAGATGAGCAGTTCTTC. It translates to CASSLRPGASSTDEQFF.

The chain is built from TRBV6-1 and TRBJ1-4; 7 bases map to TRBD1. V was clipped by 4 bases and J by 8 bases; unmatched bases: 7. Germline V lookup: CDR1 MNHNS, CDR2 SASEGT. The CDR3 is 14 residues long. The CDR3: CASSGTGVGEKLFF. For the CDR3, the DNA is TGTGCCAGCAGTGGTACAGGGGTGGGGGAAAAACTGTTTTTT.

The CDR3 loop reads CASSQDREEEVYEQYF. In DNA, the CDR3 is TGCGCCAGCAGCCAAGATCGAGAGGAGGAGGTTTACGAGCAGTACTTC. The chain couples TRBV4-1 to TRBJ2-7; D possibly corresponds to TRBD2 (5 bases). Germline V gives CDR1 MGHRA, CDR2 YSYEKL. This CDR3 comprises 16 residues. V was pared by 0 bases and J by 4 bases, with 16 bases between.

The V call is TRBV7-9, the J call TRBJ1-4; perhaps TRBD1 as D (5 bases). The CDR3 has 14 amino acids. V lost 8 bases and J 4 bases, leaving 14 bases between the germline ends. Per the germline V gene, CDR1 is SEHNR and CDR2 is FQNEAQ (reference sequence). In DNA form, the CDR3 reads TGTGCCAGCGGCAAGCAGGGTGGTAATGAAAAACTGTTTTTT. Protein product: CASGKQGGNEKLFF.

The genes are TRBV28 and TRBJ1-2; weak D call: TRBD1 (6 bases). CDR1 and CDR2 (germline): MDHEN, SYDVKM. CDR3 length: 14 amino acids. The V gene lost 2 bases and the J gene lost 11 bases, with 18 bases spanning the gap. The CDR3 sequence: CASSLDSPRGLYTF. The CDR3 coding sequence is TGTGCCAGCAGTTTAGATTCCCCCCGGGGGCTTTACACCTTC.

The J gene is TRBJ1-5, the V gene TRBV27; TRBD1 might be the D (5 bases). Trimming cost V 5 bases and J 5 bases, with 19 bases left between them. CDR3 size: 16 residues. Germline V gene data show CDR1 as MNHEY and CDR2 as SMNVEV (reference sequence). The CDR3 sequence is CASSNKAGTGYQPQHF. CDR3 DNA sequence: TGTGCCAGCAGTAACAAGGCCGGGACGGGTTATCAGCCCCAGCATTTT.

V is TRBV13 and J is TRBJ2-1; 15 bases align to TRBD2. This CDR3 region has 17 residues. Unmatched junction bases numbered 7, after V lost 1 base and J lost 9 bases. Germline V gene sequence: CDR1 PRHDT, CDR2 FYEKMQ (reference sequence). The CDR3 is CASSLAGTSGRLGEQFF. The DNA for the CDR3 is TGTGCCAGCAGCTTAGCCGGGACTAGCGGGAGGCTGGGTGAGCAGTTCTTC.

V usage is TRBV27 and J usage is TRBJ2-1; 8 bases fit TRBD2. Unmatched junction bases numbered 7, after V lost 2 bases and J lost 10 bases. The CDR3 loop spans 14 amino acids. CDR1 and CDR2 (germline): MNHEY, SMNVEV (reference sequence). DNA for the CDR3: TGTGCCAGCAGTTTAACGGGGGGGGGCTTGGAGCAGTTCTTC. Protein: CASSLTGGGLEQFF.